The TCR beta chain described here comes from a study of cytomegalovirus exposure and HLA in healthy donors. Study-level background: There were a few hundred genotyped donors. Of these, roughly 80% fell in the genetic ancestry cluster associated with self-reported Caucasian donors.

With regard to this clone: The target antigen is unknown.

Study-level findings and limits: Cytomegalovirus-associated status was assigned to about 180 TCR beta chains.

This CDR3 is 14 amino acids long. J gave up 4 bases and V 6 bases, and 10 bases lay outside the gene matches. CDR1 and CDR2 from the germline V gene are GTSNPN and SVGIG (reference sequence). Primers for the PCR totalled 60 Vbeta and 13 Jbeta. Assay used: immunoSEQ multiplex PCR; TCRdb lists only in-frame clones, some missing. The profile shows roughly 150,000 clones, 65% to 70% of them singletons. The sequenced material came from PBMCs. This receptor was identified in a young man in good health and CMV-seropositive. V is TRBV30 and J is TRBJ1-2, with TRBD1 matching 8 bases. The CDR3 loop reads CACTSGGNPYGYTF. The DNA for the CDR3 is TGTGCCTGTACGTCAGGGGGCAACCCCTATGGCTACACCTTC.